These 10 T cell receptor beta chains were all obtained from the same sample, sequenced in a study of blood T cell repertoires in COVID-19. Using immunoSEQ multiplex PCR, the repertoire was profiled, and TCRdb retains in-frame clones only, with some absent. The sample consists of 130,000 or so clones, under 85% of them appearing once. Sequenced sample: peripheral blood. Receptor source: a woman aged 55-70 years with acute or convalescent COVID-19.

CDR3 nucleotide sequence: TGTGCCAGCAGCTTGGATCAGGGCTCCTATGGCTACACCTTC. It is translated as CASSLDQGSYGYTF. The chain links TRBV5-4 to TRBJ1-2; a possible D gene is TRBD1 (5 bases). The CDR3 is made up of 14 amino acids. Between the trimmed V and J ends, which lost 0 bases and 4 bases, there was a span of 10 bases. Germline CDR1 is SGHNT and CDR2 is YYREEE (reference sequence).

The rearrangement uses TRBV30 and TRBJ2-1; TRBD1 matches 8 bases. V shed 5 bases and J 5 bases; nucleotides not matched to a gene: 2. The CDR3 covers 12 residues. Germline V lookup: CDR1 GTSNPN, CDR2 SVGIG (reference sequence). The CDR3 reads CAWGQGNNEQFF. The DNA of the CDR3 is TGTGCCTGGGGACAGGGAAACAATGAGCAGTTCTTC. The entire variable domain, with the rest obtained from reference TRBV30 and TRBJ2-1, is as follows: SQTIHQWPATLVQPVGSPLSLECTVEGTSNPNLYWYRQAAGRGLQLLFYSVGIGQISSEVPQNLSASRPQDRQFILSSKKLLLSDSGFYLCAWGQGNNEQFFGPGTRLTVL.

The rearrangement uses TRBV5-1 and TRBJ2-3; the D is unclear. Germline V gene sequence: CDR1 SGHRS, CDR2 YFSETQ. The CDR3 runs 12 residues. V was pared by 0 bases and J by 5 bases, with 4 bases between. The CDR3 sequence: CASSLAGDTQYF. The CDR3 bases are TGCGCCAGCAGCTTGGCCGGAGATACGCAGTATTTT.

This clone was observed once. The chain joins TRBV2 to TRBJ1-2; D not certain. Trimming stripped 2 bases from V and 4 bases from J, with 5 bases between. CDR1 SNHLY and CDR2 FYNNEI come from the germline V gene. The CDR3 is 12 amino acids. The CDR3 here is CASSEWLYGYTF. The CDR3, as DNA: TGTGCCAGCAGTGAATGGCTCTATGGCTACACCTTC. Together with reference TRBV2 and TRBJ1-2, the CDR3 gives the full variable domain: EPEVTQTPSHQVTQMGQEVILRCVPISNHLYFYWYRQILGQKVEFLVSFYNNEISEKSEIFDDQFSVERPDGSNFTLKIRSTKLEDSAMYFCASSEWLYGYTFGSGTRLTVV.

The chain is built from TRBV19 and TRBJ1-1; D remains ambiguous. CDR1 LNHDA and CDR2 SQIVND come from the germline V gene (reference sequence). This CDR3 is built from 15 residues. V was shortened by 6 bases and J by 0 bases, with 14 bases between the two germline ends. Here the CDR3 DNA reads TGTGCCAGTAGCGGTCCGGCGGGTTTGAACACTGAAGCTTTCTTT. This gives the protein CASSGPAGLNTEAFF.

V and J are TRBV5-4 and TRBJ2-7; D gene uncertain. V gave up 3 bases and J gave up 2 bases, with 9 bases separating them. CDR1 SGHNT and CDR2 YYREEE come from the germline V gene (reference sequence). CDR3 length: 13 amino acids. The CDR3 nucleotides read TGTGCCAGCAGCTCGGGTTCTACCTACGAGCAGTACGTC. It yields the protein CASSSGSTYEQYV.

This rearrangement joins TRBV2 to TRBJ2-2; D not certain. The CDR3 sequence is 14 residues long. V was pared by 1 base and J by 1 base, with 4 bases between. Germline V gene lookup returns CDR1 SNHLY and CDR2 FYNNEI. CDR3 amino acids: CASSEGRNTGELFF. CDR3 nucleotide sequence: TGTGCCAGCAGTGAAGGCAGGAACACCGGGGAGCTGTTTTTT. Using reference TRBV2 and TRBJ2-2 for the parts outside the CDR3, the full variable domain is EPEVTQTPSHQVTQMGQEVILRCVPISNHLYFYWYRQILGQKVEFLVSFYNNEISEKSEIFDDQFSVERPDGSNFTLKIRSTKLEDSAMYFCASSEGRNTGELFFGEGSRLTVL.

V is TRBV5-4 and J is TRBJ1-3, with 12 bases identical to TRBD1. This CDR3 comprises 17 residues. The germline CDR1 and CDR2 sequences are SGHNT and YYREEE (reference sequence). Germline trimming cut 4 bases from V and 3 bases from J; bases unmatched to any gene: 8. Here the CDR3 reads CASSRDRGLKVGNTIYF. The CDR3, as DNA: TGTGCCAGCAGCAGGGACAGGGGGCTAAAAGTTGGAAACACCATATATTTT.

CDR3 nucleotides: TGTGCCAGCAGCGAAATCCCGGGACAGGGCCTCTATGGCTACACCTTC. It is translated as CASSEIPGQGLYGYTF. The chain uses TRBV6-1 and TRBJ1-2; 9 nucleotides align to TRBD1. This CDR3 has 16 amino acids. Germline V gives CDR1 MNHNS, CDR2 SASEGT. With 6 bases clipped from V and 4 bases from J, the junction kept 12 bases outside the gene matches.

This rearrangement joins TRBV27 to TRBJ1-1; 11 positions match TRBD1. V gave up 3 bases and J gave up 5 bases; unmatched junction bases: 11. Germline assignment: CDR1 MNHEY and CDR2 SMNVEV (reference sequence). CDR3 length: 17 amino acids. The CDR3 region has the DNA TGTGCCAGCAGTTTGGGGTGGCGGGACAGGGGGACAACTGAAGCTTTCTTT. Translated, it gives CASSLGWRDRGTTEAFF.